This T cell receptor (beta chain) was recorded in a study of tumor and adjacent non-tumor tissue in lung cancer. Looking at the study overall: The cohort had roughly 12 adenocarcinoma, 2 squamous cell and 1 small cell patients.

Study-level points and caveats: Normal lung showed higher cumulative top 100 clone frequency than tumor.

The template was RNA from unsorted bulk tissue. This CDR3 comprises 15 residues. Germline loops: CDR1 MNHEY, CDR2 SVGAGI. The junction had 4 bases not matched to a gene; V was cut back by 4 bases and J by 2 bases. As for this clonotype: Its antigen remains unidentified. A read error may be the cause here, since a much bigger clone is one base away.

TCRbeta libraries were built with three rounds of nested PCR, modified from ARM-PCR. Via MiXCR, TCRdb re-called the multiplex PCR reads, giving one row per CDR3 protein. Of tens of thousands of distinct CDR3 sequences detected, approximately 77% appear once; the ten largest clones hold roughly 9%. The chain combines TRBV6-5 with TRBJ2-4; 8 bases fit TRBD1. This TCR was recovered from a middle-aged woman with non-small cell lung cancer. The sequencing input was lung tumor tissue. This CDR3 is CASSSQGATKNIQYF. DNA for the CDR3: TGTGCCAGCAGTTCCCAGGGGGCAACCAAAAACATTCAGTACTTC.